The rows below give T cell receptor beta chains drawn from one sample of a study of shared clonotypes between healthy human individuals. Clones were read by immunoSEQ multiplex PCR, and TCRdb kept only the in-frame ones, dropping some. The sample comprises about 1.5 million clones, roughly 96% of which are singletons, and 1.2% rests with the top ten. The specimen was naive CD4+ T cells sorted from blood. The receptors originated from a man aged 25-40 years in good health. The CDR3 runs from the conserved cysteine through the conserved F or W. D genes are given only for firm matches. Expanded clones are given a class, and other clones once, few, many or no size at all.

>18|TRBJ1-5|TRBV5-1|NA|NA
TGCGCCAGCAGCTTGAGGAAGGACACAGCCCCCCTAAATCAGCCCCAGCATTTT
CASSLRKDTAPLNQPQHF
>15|TRBJ1-2|TRBV28|NA|NA
TGTGCCAGCAGTTTTAGAGGCCAAGCTAACTATGGCTACACCTTC
CASSFRGQANYGYTF
>11|TRBJ2-5|TRBV29-1|NA|TRBD2
TGCAGCGGTGGGGGGGGAGAGACCCAGTACTTC
CSGGGGETQYF
>13|TRBJ1-2|TRBV2|NA|NA
TGTGCCAGCAGTGAAGGTGACAGTTCCGGCTACACCTTC
CASSEGDSSGYTF
>17|TRBJ2-3|TRBV9|NA|NA
TGTGCCAGCAGCTTGGGACGGCGGGATAGAGTCACAGATACGCAGTATTTT
CASSLGRRDRVTDTQYF
>15|TRBJ2-7|TRBV18|NA|NA
TGTGCCAGCTCACCTAGGGCAGGGACGAAATACGAGCAGTACTTC
CASSPRAGTKYEQYF
>13|TRBJ2-7|TRBV11-2|NA|NA
TGTGCCAGCAACCGGGACCAACGTCGAGAGCAGTACTTC
CASNRDQRREQYF
>17|TRBJ2-2|TRBV5-1|NA|TRBD2
TGCGCCAGCAGCTTGGCGACTAGCGGGAGAACCGCCGGGGAGCTGTTTTTT
CASSLATSGRTAGELFF
>17|TRBJ2-5|TRBV2|once|TRBD2
TGTGCCAGCAGACGGACTAGCGGGAGTACCCTCCAAGAGACCCAGTACTTC
CASRRTSGSTLQETQYF
>17|TRBJ2-4|TRBV5-8|NA|NA
TGTGCCAGCAGCTTGGCCAGGGGCTCAATTGCCAAAAACATTCAGTACTTC
CASSLARGSIAKNIQYF
>14|TRBJ2-7|TRBV10-3|NA|TRBD1
TGTGCCATCAACCCGACAGGGAGCTCCTACGAGCAGTACTTC
CAINPTGSSYEQYF
>12|TRBJ1-2|TRBV7-2|NA|NA
TGTGCCAGCAGTCAAACAGGCTATGGCTACACCTTC
CASSQTGYGYTF
>15|TRBJ2-7|TRBV7-9|NA|NA
TGTGCCAGCAGCTTAGAGTCGGACAGCAGCTACGAGCAGTACTTC
CASSLESDSSYEQYF
>14|TRBJ1-2|TRBV5-1|NA|NA
TGCGCCAGCAGCTTTTTAGGGGCGGGCTATGGCTACACCTTC
CASSFLGAGYGYTF
>15|TRBJ2-1|TRBV7-9|once|NA
TGTGCCAGCAGCTTGCGGCAAAGCTCCTACAATGAGCAGTTCTTC
CASSLRQSSYNEQFF
>13|TRBJ1-4|TRBV5-6|NA|NA
TGTGCCAGCAGCCCGAGGGGGGGTGAAAAACTGTTTTTT
CASSPRGGEKLFF
>17|TRBJ2-3|TRBV9|NA|NA
TGTGCCAGCAGCGTAGAGGGAGCAGCCACTTACACAGATACGCAGTATTTT
CASSVEGAATYTDTQYF
>16|TRBJ2-1|TRBV4-3|NA|TRBD2
TGCGCCAGCAGCCAACTCCCGGAGCGGGGCTACAATGAGCAGTTCTTC
CASSQLPERGYNEQFF
>15|TRBJ2-3|TRBV7-2|NA|NA
TGTGCCAGCAGCTTAGGGGGGGGCGGCACAGATACGCAGTATTTT
CASSLGGGGTDTQYF
>15|TRBJ2-3|TRBV6-6|NA|TRBD2
TGTGCCAGCTCCCCTGGGAGGGGTCCCACAGATACGCAGTATTTT
CASSPGRGPTDTQYF
>15|TRBJ1-1|TRBV5-6|NA|NA
TGTGCCAGCAGCGCAAACAGGGCGGTGAACACTGAAGCTTTCTTT
CASSANRAVNTEAFF
>19|TRBJ2-1|TRBV9|NA|TRBD1
TGTGCCAGCAGCGTAGGACCAAAGGCCGGGACAGCCAACTACAATGAGCAGTTCTTC
CASSVGPKAGTANYNEQFF
>15|TRBJ1-2|TRBV7-2|NA|TRBD1
TGTGCCAGCAGCTTCCGGGACAGTCCGTCCTATGGCTACACCTTC
CASSFRDSPSYGYTF
>13|TRBJ2-7|TRBV28|NA|NA
TGTGCCAGCAGTTTGACAGTCGCCCACGAGCAGTACTTC
CASSLTVAHEQYF
>14|TRBJ2-1|TRBV7-6|NA|TRBD1
TGTGCCAGCAGCAGACAGGGGGCGCGGAATGAGCAGTTCTTC
CASSRQGARNEQFF
>13|TRBJ2-5|TRBV2|NA|TRBD2
TGTGCCAGCAGTGTAAGCGGGAGGGAGACCCAGTACTTC
CASSVSGRETQYF
>16|TRBJ2-3|TRBV25-1|once|TRBD1
TGTGCCAGCAGTGAAGTTAAGGACAGGCACACAGATACGCAGTATTTT
CASSEVKDRHTDTQYF
>14|TRBJ2-3|TRBV6-5|NA|TRBD2
TGTGCCAGCAGACTAGCGGGAGGTCGGGATACGCAGTATTTT
CASRLAGGRDTQYF
>16|TRBJ2-1|TRBV28|NA|NA
TGTGCCAGCAGTTTGCAGTCTCGTCGAGGGCCCCTTGAGCAGTTCTTC
CASSLQSRRGPLEQFF
>15|TRBJ2-2|TRBV14|NA|NA
TGTGCCAGCAGCCTCATCCTGCCAGGCCCCGGGGAGCTGTTTTTT
CASSLILPGPGELFF
>15|TRBJ2-7|TRBV4-3|once|TRBD2
TGCGCCAGCAGCCGTTCGACTAGCGGGAGCAACGAGCAGTACTTC
CASSRSTSGSNEQYF
>13|TRBJ2-7|TRBV2|NA|NA
TGTGCCAGCAGGACGGACGGCGAGGGCGAGCAGTACTTC
CASRTDGEGEQYF
>14|TRBJ2-5|TRBV5-1|NA|NA
TGCGCCAGCAGCTTGCCGGGGAATCCGGAGACCCAGTACTTC
CASSLPGNPETQYF
>15|TRBJ2-7|TRBV19|once|NA
TGTGCCAGTAGTATAGGCGGGAAACCCTCCTACGAGCAGTACTTC
CASSIGGKPSYEQYF
>15|TRBJ2-3|TRBV13|NA|NA
TGTGCCAGCACCAGGGGGGGGCCTAGCACAGATACGCAGTATTTT
CASTRGGPSTDTQYF
>16|TRBJ1-2|TRBV5-8|NA|TRBD1
TGTGCCAGCAGCTTGACCACAGGGGTACACCTTAATGGCTACACCTTC
CASSLTTGVHLNGYTF
>20|TRBJ2-6|TRBV9|NA|TRBD2
TGTGCCAGCAGCGTCTCACCTAGGGGCGGGAGGGGCTCTGGGGCCAACGTCCTGACTTTC
CASSVSPRGGRGSGANVLTF
>15|TRBJ2-1|TRBV11-2|NA|TRBD2
TGTGCCAGCAGATACCGACTAGCGGAGAACAATGAGCAGTTCTTC
CASRYRLAENNEQFF
>16|TRBJ2-1|TRBV11-3|NA|NA
TGTGCCAGCAGTGGAAGCCGGAAGGGCTCCTACAATGAGCAGTTCTTC
CASSGSRKGSYNEQFF
>15|TRBJ2-1|TRBV5-4|once|NA
TGTGCCAGCAGCTTGGTAGCGGAGGGTTACAATGAGCAGTTCTTC
CASSLVAEGYNEQFF
>16|TRBJ1-5|TRBV7-3|once|TRBD1
TGTGCCAGTAGTTGGACAGGGGTACAATCAAGTCAGCCCCAGCATTTT
CASSWTGVQSSQPQHF